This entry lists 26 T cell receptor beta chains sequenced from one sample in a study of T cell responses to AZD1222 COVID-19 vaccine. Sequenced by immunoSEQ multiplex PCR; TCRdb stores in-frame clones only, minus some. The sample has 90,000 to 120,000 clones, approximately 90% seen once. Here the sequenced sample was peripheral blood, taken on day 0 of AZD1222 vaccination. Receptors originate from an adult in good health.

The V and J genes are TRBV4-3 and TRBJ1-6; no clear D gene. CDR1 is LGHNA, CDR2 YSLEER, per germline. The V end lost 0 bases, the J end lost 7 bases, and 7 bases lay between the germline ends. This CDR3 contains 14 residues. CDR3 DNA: TGCGCCAGCAGCCAAGAACAAATCAATTCACCCCTCCACTTT. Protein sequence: CASSQEQINSPLHF.

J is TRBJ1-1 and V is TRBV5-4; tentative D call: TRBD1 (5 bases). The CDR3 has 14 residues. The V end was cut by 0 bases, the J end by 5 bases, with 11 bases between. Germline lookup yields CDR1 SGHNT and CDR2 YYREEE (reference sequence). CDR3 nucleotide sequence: TGTGCCAGCAGCTTGGAGGGTTGGGGGACTGAAGCTTTCTTT. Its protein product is CASSLEGWGTEAFF.

CDR3 DNA sequence: TGTGCCAGCAGCTTAGAGGCGGGGGGTTCCTACGAGCAGTACTTC. Amino acid sequence: CASSLEAGGSYEQYF. The rearrangement links TRBV11-2 to TRBJ2-7; TRBD2 matches 8 bases. Looked up from germline, CDR1 is SGHAT and CDR2 is FQNNGV. The CDR3 loop spans 15 amino acids. The V segment lost 0 bases and the J segment 1 base; nucleotides outside the gene matches: 2. The variable domain in full, with the rest retrieved from reference TRBV11-2 and TRBJ2-7, is EAGVAQSPRYKIIEKRQSVAFWCNPISGHATLYWYQQILGQGPKLLIQFQNNGVVDDSQLPKDRFSAERLKGVDSTLKIQPAKLEDSAVYLCASSLEAGGSYEQYFGPGTRLTVT.

The CDR3, as DNA: TGTGCCAGCAAACGTAGCGGTGGCGATGAGCAGTTCTTC. Residues: CASKRSGGDEQFF. The J gene is TRBJ2-1, the V gene TRBV12-3 or TRBV12-4, with D maybe TRBD2 (6 bases). The CDR3 totals 13 residues. Trimming cost V 7 bases and J 8 bases, with 15 bases left between them.

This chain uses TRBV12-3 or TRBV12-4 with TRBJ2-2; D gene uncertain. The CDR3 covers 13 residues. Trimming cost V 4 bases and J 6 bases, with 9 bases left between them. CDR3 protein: CASSSIRAGELFF. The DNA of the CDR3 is TGTGCCAGCAGTTCGATCCGAGCCGGGGAGCTGTTTTTT.

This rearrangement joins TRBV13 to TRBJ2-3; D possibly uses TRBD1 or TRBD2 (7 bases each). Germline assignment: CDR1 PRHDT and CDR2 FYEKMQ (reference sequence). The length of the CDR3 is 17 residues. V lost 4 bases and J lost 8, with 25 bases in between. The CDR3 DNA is TGTGCCAGCAGCTCCACCCCGGACAGGTACGGGGAGGGTACGCAGTATTTT. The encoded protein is CASSSTPDRYGEGTQYF.

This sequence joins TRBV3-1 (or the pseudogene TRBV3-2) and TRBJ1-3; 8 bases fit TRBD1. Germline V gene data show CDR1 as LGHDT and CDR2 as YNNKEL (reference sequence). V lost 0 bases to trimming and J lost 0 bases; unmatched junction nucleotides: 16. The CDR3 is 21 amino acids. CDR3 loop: CASSQDLRTGNSPSSGNTIYF. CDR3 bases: TGTGCCAGCAGCCAAGATCTGCGGACAGGGAATAGTCCAAGCTCTGGAAACACCATATATTTT.

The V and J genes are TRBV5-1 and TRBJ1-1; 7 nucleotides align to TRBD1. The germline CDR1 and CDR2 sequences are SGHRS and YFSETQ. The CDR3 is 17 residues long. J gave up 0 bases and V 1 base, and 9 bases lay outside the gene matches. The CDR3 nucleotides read TGCGCCAGCAGCTTGTACCTACTGACAGGGATGAACACTGAAGCTTTCTTT. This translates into CASSLYLLTGMNTEAFF.

The CDR3 sequence: CASSLIGAEGSPLHF. As DNA, the CDR3 is TGCGCCAGCAGCTTGATCGGGGCTGAAGGTTCACCCCTCCACTTT. The chain couples TRBV5-1 to TRBJ1-6; weak D call: TRBD1 (5 bases). From germline, CDR1 is SGHRS and CDR2 YFSETQ. V lost 1 base, J lost 9 bases, and 14 bases lay in between. This CDR3 has 15 amino acids.

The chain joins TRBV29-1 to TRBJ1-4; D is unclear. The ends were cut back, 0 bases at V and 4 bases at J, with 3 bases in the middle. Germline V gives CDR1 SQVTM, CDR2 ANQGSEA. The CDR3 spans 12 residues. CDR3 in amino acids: CSVEENNEKLFF. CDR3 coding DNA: TGCAGCGTTGAAGAGAATAATGAAAAACTGTTTTTT.

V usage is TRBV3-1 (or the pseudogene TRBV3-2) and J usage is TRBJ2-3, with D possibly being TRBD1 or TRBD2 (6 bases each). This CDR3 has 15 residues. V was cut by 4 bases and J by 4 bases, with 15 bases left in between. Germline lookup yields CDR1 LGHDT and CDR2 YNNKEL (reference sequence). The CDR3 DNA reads TGTGCCAGCAGCCCCCAAGGGGGGCCGGCAGATACGCAGTATTTT. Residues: CASSPQGGPADTQYF.

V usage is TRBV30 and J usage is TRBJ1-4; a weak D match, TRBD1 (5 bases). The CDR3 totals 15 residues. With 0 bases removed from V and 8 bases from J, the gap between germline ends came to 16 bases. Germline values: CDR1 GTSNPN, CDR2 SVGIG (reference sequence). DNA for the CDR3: TGTGCCTGGAGTGTAGGCACAGGAGGACCAGAAAAACTGTTTTTT. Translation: CAWSVGTGGPEKLFF.

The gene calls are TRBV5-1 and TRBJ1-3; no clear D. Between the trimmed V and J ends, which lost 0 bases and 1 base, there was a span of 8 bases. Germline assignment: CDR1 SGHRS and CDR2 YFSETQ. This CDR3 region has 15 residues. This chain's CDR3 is CASSLGGLSGNTIYF. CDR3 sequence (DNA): TGCGCCAGCAGCTTGGGAGGGTTGTCTGGAAACACCATATATTTT. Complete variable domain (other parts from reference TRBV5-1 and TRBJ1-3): KAGVTQTPRYLIKTRGQQVTLSCSPISGHRSVSWYQQTPGQGLQFLFEYFSETQRNKGNFPGRFSGRQFSNSRSEMNVSTLELGDSALYLCASSLGGLSGNTIYFGEGSWLTVV.

CDR3 sequence reads: CASSSGFINEKLFF. In DNA, the CDR3 is TGTGCCAGCAGCTCGGGGTTTATTAATGAAAAACTGTTTTTT. This chain connects TRBV5-5 to TRBJ1-4; D ambiguous. Trimming pared 3 bases from V and 4 bases from J, leaving 10 bases between. The CDR3 is 14 amino acids. Germline CDR1 is SGHKS and CDR2 is YYEKEE (reference sequence).

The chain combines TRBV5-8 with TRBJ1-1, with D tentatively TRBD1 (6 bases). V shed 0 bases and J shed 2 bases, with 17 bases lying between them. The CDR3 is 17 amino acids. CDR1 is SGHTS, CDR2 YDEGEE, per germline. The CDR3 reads CASSLVVGGQGNTEAFF. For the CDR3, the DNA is TGTGCCAGCAGCTTGGTGGTGGGGGGCCAAGGAAACACTGAAGCTTTCTTT.

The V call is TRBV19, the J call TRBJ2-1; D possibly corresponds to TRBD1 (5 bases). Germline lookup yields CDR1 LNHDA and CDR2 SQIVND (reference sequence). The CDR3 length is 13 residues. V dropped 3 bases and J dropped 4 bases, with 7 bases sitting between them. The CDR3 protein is CASSMTEYNEQFF. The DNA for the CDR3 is TGTGCCAGTAGTATGACAGAGTACAATGAGCAGTTCTTC.

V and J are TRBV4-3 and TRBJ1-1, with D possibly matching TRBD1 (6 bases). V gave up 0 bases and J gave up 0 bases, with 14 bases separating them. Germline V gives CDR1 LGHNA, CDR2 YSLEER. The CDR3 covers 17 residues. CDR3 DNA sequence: TGCGCCAGCAGCCAAGATGGGGGCGGTGGGGTGAACACTGAAGCTTTCTTT. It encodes CASSQDGGGGVNTEAFF.

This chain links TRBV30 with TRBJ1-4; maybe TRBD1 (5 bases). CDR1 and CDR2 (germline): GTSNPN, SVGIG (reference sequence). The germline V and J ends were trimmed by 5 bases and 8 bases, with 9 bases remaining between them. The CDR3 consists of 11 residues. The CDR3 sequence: CAWGGPEKLFF. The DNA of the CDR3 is TGTGCCTGGGGGGGACCAGAAAAACTGTTTTTT.

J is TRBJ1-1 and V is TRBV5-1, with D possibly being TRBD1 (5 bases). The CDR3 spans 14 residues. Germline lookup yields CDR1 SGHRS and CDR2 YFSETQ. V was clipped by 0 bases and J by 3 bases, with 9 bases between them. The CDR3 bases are TGCGCCAGCAGCTTGGCCAGGGTCGACACTGAAGCTTTCTTT. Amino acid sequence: CASSLARVDTEAFF.

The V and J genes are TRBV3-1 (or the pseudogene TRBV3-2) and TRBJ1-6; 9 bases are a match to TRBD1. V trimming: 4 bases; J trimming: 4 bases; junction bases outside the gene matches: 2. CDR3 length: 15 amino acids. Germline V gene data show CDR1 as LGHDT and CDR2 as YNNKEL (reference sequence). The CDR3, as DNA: TGTGCCAGCAGCCTTGGGACAGGGTATAATTCACCCCTCCACTTT. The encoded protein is CASSLGTGYNSPLHF.

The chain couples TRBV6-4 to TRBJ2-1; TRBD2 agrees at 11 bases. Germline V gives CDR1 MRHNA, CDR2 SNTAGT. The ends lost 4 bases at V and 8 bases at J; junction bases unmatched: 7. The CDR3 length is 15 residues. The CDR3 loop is CASSVTSGGGDEQFF. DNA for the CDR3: TGTGCCAGCAGTGTTACTAGCGGGGGAGGCGATGAGCAGTTCTTC.

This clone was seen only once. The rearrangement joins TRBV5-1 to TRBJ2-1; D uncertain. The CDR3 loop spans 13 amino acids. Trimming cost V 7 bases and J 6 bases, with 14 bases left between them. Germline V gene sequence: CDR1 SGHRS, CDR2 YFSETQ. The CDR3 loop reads CASQDPSFNEQFF. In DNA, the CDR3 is TGCGCCAGCCAAGATCCAAGTTTCAATGAGCAGTTCTTC.

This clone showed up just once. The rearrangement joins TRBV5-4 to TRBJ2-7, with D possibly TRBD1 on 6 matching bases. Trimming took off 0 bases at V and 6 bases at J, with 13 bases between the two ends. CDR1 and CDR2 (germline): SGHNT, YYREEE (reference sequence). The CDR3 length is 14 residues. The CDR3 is CASSLVQGRSEQYF. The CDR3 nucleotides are TGTGCCAGCAGCTTGGTACAGGGACGTTCCGAGCAGTACTTC.

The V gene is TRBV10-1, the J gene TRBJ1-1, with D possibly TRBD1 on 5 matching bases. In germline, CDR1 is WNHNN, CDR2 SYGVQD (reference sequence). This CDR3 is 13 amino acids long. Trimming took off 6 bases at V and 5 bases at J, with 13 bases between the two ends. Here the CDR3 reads CASREAGQTEAFF. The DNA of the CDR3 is TGCGCCAGCAGGGAGGCAGGGCAAACTGAAGCTTTCTTT.

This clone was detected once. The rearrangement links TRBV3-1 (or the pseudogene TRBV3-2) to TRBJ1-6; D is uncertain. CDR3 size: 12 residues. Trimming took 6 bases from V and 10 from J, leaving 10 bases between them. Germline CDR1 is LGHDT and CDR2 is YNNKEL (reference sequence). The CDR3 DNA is TGTGCCAGCAGGGACCCGGCCTCACCCCTCCACTTT. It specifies CASRDPASPLHF.

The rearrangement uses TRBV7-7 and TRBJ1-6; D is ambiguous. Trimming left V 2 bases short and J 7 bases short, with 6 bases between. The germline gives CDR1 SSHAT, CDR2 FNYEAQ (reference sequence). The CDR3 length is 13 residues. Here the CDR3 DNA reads TGTGCCAGCAGCTTATTGGTCAATTCACCCCTCCACTTT. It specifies CASSLLVNSPLHF.